This T cell receptor beta chain was obtained from a study of T cells in Graves' hyperthyroidism and ophthalmopathy. Germline V CDR1 and CDR2: SGHAT, FQNNGV. The CDR3 spans 14 residues. V dropped 2 bases and J dropped 7 bases, with 11 bases sitting between them. This clonotype was observed a handful of times. RNA transcripts gave rise to amplified TCR beta CDR3 regions. A first-round RT-PCR of the TCR CDR3 used the HTBI primer set. TCRdb called the multiplex PCR reads again in MiXCR, with one record for every CDR3 protein. The table records a few hundred thousand distinct CDR3 sequences, roughly 16% of them present only once.

Sequences were obtained from blood. V usage is TRBV11-2 and J usage is TRBJ2-2; unclear D gene. The sequence derives from a woman aged 25-40 years with Graves' ophthalmopathy. The CDR3 sequence: CASSLLIGGGELFF. CDR3 in DNA: TGTGCCAGCAGCTTATTAATCGGCGGCGGGGAGCTGTTTTTT. Based on the CDR3 plus reference TRBV11-2 and TRBJ2-2, the full variable domain is EAGVAQSPRYKIIEKRQSVAFWCNPISGHATLYWYQQILGQGPKLLIQFQNNGVVDDSQLPKDRFSAERLKGVDSTLKIQPAKLEDSAVYLCASSLLIGGGELFFGEGSRLTVL.